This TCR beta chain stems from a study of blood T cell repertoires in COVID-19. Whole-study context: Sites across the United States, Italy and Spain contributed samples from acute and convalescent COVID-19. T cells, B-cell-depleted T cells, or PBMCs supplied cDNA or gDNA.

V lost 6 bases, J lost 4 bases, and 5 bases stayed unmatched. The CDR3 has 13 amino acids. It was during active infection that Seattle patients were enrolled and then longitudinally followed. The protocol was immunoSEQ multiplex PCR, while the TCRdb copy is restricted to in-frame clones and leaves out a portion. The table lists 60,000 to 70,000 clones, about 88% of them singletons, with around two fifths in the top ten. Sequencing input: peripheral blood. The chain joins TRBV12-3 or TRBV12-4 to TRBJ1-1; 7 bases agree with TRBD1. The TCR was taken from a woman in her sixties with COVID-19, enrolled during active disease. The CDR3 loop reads CASRMTGSTEAFF. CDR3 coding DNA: TGTGCCAGCAGGATGACAGGGAGCACTGAAGCTTTCTTT.